This TCR beta chain is drawn from a study of prognosis after radiotherapy for stage I lung cancer. CDR1 is SGHTA, CDR2 FQGNSA, per germline. V was cut by 2 bases and J by 2 bases, with 6 bases left in between. This CDR3 has 13 amino acids. Every member of the patient group was node-negative on CT and PET/CT (none had prior chemotherapy, radiotherapy or other malignancies). This clonotype showed up many times. Genomic DNA was the source, and TCR beta CDR3 was amplified from it by two-round multiplex PCR. Primers specific to each TRBV and TRBJ gene drove first-round PCR. TCRdb reprocessed the multiplex PCR reads with MiXCR, giving one entry per CDR3 protein. The sample consists of 50,000 or so distinct CDR3 sequences, less than 45% of them appearing once.

The chain recombines TRBV7-2 with TRBJ2-5; no firm D call. The sample consisted of PBMCs, taken before or after stereotactic body radiation therapy (not recorded which). This TCR came from a donor over 45 with non-small cell lung cancer. As DNA, the CDR3 is TGTGCCAGCAGCTTAATGAAGCAAGAGACCCAGTACTTC. Protein: CASSLMKQETQYF.